This TCR beta chain was found in a study of T-cell memory formation after mild COVID-19. Using its own MiXCR run on the 5' RACE reads, TCRdb lists one record per CDR3 protein. This table holds about 360,000 distinct CDR3 sequences, 10% to 15% found once. The V and J ends lost 0 bases and 7 bases respectively, with 11 bases between them. The CDR3 contains 15 residues. CDR1 SGHRS and CDR2 YFSETQ come from the germline V gene. Sequencing input: PBMCs or a T cell subset sorted from them (not recorded which). This chain links TRBV5-1 with TRBJ1-6, with D unresolved. This TCR was recovered from a young man who had mild COVID-19 (a few samples of this study predate the infection). Cell type and time point are not known. The CDR3 DNA reads TGCGCCAGCAGCTTGGAGTCAAAACAGAATTCACCCCTCCACTTT. It codes for CASSLESKQNSPLHF.